This passage covers 12 T cell receptor beta chains from one sample sequenced in a study of T cells in Graves' hyperthyroidism and ophthalmopathy. RNA transcripts served as the template for amplifying TCR beta CDR3 regions. A set of HTBI primers served as the primers for a first-round RT-PCR of the TCR CDR3. MiXCR, run by TCRdb on the multiplex PCR reads, gives a single entry per CDR3 protein. The sample yields some 510,000 distinct CDR3 sequences, less than 25% seen once. The sample comprised blood. These receptors originate from a man between 18 and 29 years old with Graves' hyperthyroidism.

About this clonotype: One end of the junction fails to match germline, which may point to a read error. V is TRBV12-3 or TRBV12-4 and J is TRBJ1-5; the match to TRBD1 covers 7 bases. The CDR3 loop spans 12 amino acids. In nucleotides, the CDR3 is TGTGCCACTGGGGACAGCTATCAGCCTCAGCATTTT. Its translation: CATGDSYQPQHF.

This clonotype was picked up many times. The chain uses TRBV29-1 and TRBJ2-7; TRBD2 agrees at 7 bases. V dropped 7 bases and J dropped 0; count of bases not matched to a gene: 12. The length of the CDR3 is 15 residues. Germline-derived CDR1 and CDR2 are SQVTM and ANQGSEA. As DNA, the CDR3 is TGCAGCGCCAAAACGCACGGGGGGAGCTCCTACGAGCAGTACTTC. As protein: CSAKTHGGSSYEQYF.

This clonotype has only a few counts. The chain's CDR3 is CSAWARGSNQPQHF. CDR3 DNA: TGCAGTGCATGGGCCAGGGGAAGCAATCAGCCCCAGCATTTT. This chain uses TRBV20-1 with TRBJ1-5, with D possibly being TRBD1 (6 bases). Trimming took 6 bases from V and 1 from J, leaving 13 bases between them. This CDR3 is built from 14 residues. Germline lookup yields CDR1 DFQATT and CDR2 SNEGSKA (reference sequence).

This clonotype was counted at least ten times. The chain couples TRBV15 to TRBJ1-2; possibly TRBD1 for D (6 bases). Germline V CDR1 and CDR2: LNHNV, YYDKDF (reference sequence). Trimming pared 3 bases from V and 5 bases from J, leaving 16 bases between. The CDR3 spans 15 residues. CDR3 in DNA: TGTGCCACCAGCAGGGAGGGGGGTGGGCGGTATGGCTACACCTTC. It codes for CATSREGGGRYGYTF.

The rearrangement uses TRBV27 and TRBJ2-2; D unresolved. Germline V gives CDR1 MNHEY, CDR2 SMNVEV (reference sequence). CDR3 length: 16 amino acids. Trimming removed 4 bases from V and 3 bases from J, with 15 bases in between. CDR3 region: CASSSIRSVDTGELFF. In nucleotides, the CDR3 is TGTGCCAGCAGTTCCATCCGGAGCGTGGACACCGGGGAGCTGTTTTTT.

At least ten counts were recorded for this clonotype. The V gene is TRBV4-2, the J gene TRBJ2-5; D gene unclear. Germline assignment: CDR1 LGHNA and CDR2 YNFKEQ. The V and J ends lost 2 bases and 2 bases respectively, with 9 bases between them. The CDR3 loop spans 14 amino acids. CDR3 protein: CASSQSGGQETQYF. The CDR3 coding sequence is TGTGCCAGCAGCCAATCAGGCGGACAAGAGACCCAGTACTTC.

This clonotype was found many times. Here the CDR3 reads CSVRDRAGGYTF. CDR3 bases: TGCAGCGTTAGGGACAGGGCAGGAGGCTACACCTTC. The gene calls are TRBV29-1 and TRBJ1-2; 9 bases are a match to TRBD1. Germline V CDR1 and CDR2: SQVTM, ANQGSEA. V trimming: 5 bases; J trimming: 8 bases; junction bases outside the gene matches: 6. The CDR3 runs 12 residues.

This clonotype showed up many times. The CDR3 region has the DNA TGTGCCAGCAGTGGGGGGGGCTGGGACGAGCAGTACTTC. Protein: CASSGGGWDEQYF. The gene calls are TRBV25-1 and TRBJ2-7, with a weak D call TRBD2 (7 bases). This CDR3 region has 13 residues. CDR1 and CDR2 (germline): MGHDK, SYGVNS. Trimming removed 4 bases from V and 5 bases from J, with 12 bases in between.

The CDR3 DNA is TGTGCCTGGATGAGGACGCCCTCCTACGAGCAGTACTTC. Translated, it gives CAWMRTPSYEQYF. The rearrangement uses TRBV30 and TRBJ2-7; D remains unclear. Germline V gene lookup returns CDR1 GTSNPN and CDR2 SVGIG (reference sequence). The CDR3 spans 13 residues. Trimming took off 4 bases at V and 0 bases at J, with 10 bases between the two ends.

This clonotype was seen only a few times. The V call is TRBV5-1, the J call TRBJ2-3; the match to TRBD2 covers 11 bases. This CDR3 spans 18 amino acids. Trimming removed 4 bases from V and 10 bases from J; junction bases left unmatched: 20. Looked up from germline, CDR1 is SGHRS and CDR2 is YFSETQ. CDR3: CASSKMPTSGVNQIAQYF. Here the CDR3 DNA reads TGCGCCAGCAGCAAAATGCCGACTAGCGGGGTTAATCAGATCGCGCAGTATTTT.

This clonotype was detected a few times. The chain recombines TRBV30 with TRBJ1-6; D might be TRBD1 (5 bases). Germline values: CDR1 GTSNPN, CDR2 SVGIG (reference sequence). This CDR3 is built from 13 residues. Trimming removed 4 bases from V and 10 bases from J, with 14 bases in between. Here the CDR3 reads CAWTGLTGSPLHF. DNA of the CDR3: TGTGCCTGGACGGGACTTACCGGCTCACCCCTCCACTTT.

This clonotype occurred many times. The chain joins TRBV2 to TRBJ2-7, with a weak D call TRBD1 (7 bases). Trimming left V 8 bases short and J 3 bases short, with 17 bases between. Germline V CDR1 and CDR2: SNHLY, FYNNEI. This CDR3 has 14 amino acids. The CDR3 region has the DNA TGTGCCAGCGGGGAGGCAGGGGGAGGCTACGAGCAGTACTTC. Residues: CASGEAGGGYEQYF.